This T cell receptor (beta chain) comes out of a study of blood T cell repertoires in COVID-19. Study as a whole: The United States, Italy and Spain were the sources of the acute and convalescent COVID-19 samples. PBMCs, B-cell-depleted T cells, or T cells were the source of the cDNA or gDNA that made up the material.

Original processing methods: Reference gene primers were amplified, and this amplification served to estimate nucleated cell counts. Generated by immunoSEQ multiplex PCR, the TCRdb table keeps only in-frame clones and is missing some. That table gives V, J and clone size, and the DNA gave D and trimming. The sample has 150,000 to 200,000 clones, nearly 90% seen once. The clonotype comes from a man in his 60s with active or convalescent COVID-19. The sequenced sample was peripheral blood.

The chain's CDR3 is CASSLFTGSGALFF. The DNA for the CDR3 is TGTGCCAGCAGCCTGTTCACAGGGAGTGGGGCTCTGTTTTTT. The rearrangement uses TRBV7-9 and TRBJ1-4; TRBD1 is a possible D gene (6 bases). Germline-derived CDR1 and CDR2 are SEHNR and FQNEAQ (reference sequence). Trimming removed 5 bases from V and 14 bases from J, with 21 bases in between. This CDR3 region has 14 residues.